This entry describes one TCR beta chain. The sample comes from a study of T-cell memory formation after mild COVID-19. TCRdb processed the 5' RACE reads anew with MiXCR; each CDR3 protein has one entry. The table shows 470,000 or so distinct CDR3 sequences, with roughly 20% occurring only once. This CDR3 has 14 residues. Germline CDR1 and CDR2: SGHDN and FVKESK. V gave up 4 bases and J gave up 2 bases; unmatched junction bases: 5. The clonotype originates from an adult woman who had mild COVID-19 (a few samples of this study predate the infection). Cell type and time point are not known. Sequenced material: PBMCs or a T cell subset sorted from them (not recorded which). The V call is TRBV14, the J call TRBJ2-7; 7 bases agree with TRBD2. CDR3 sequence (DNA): TGTGCCAGCAGCCCGGGGAGGGTGGCCTACGAGCAGTACTTC. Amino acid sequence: CASSPGRVAYEQYF.